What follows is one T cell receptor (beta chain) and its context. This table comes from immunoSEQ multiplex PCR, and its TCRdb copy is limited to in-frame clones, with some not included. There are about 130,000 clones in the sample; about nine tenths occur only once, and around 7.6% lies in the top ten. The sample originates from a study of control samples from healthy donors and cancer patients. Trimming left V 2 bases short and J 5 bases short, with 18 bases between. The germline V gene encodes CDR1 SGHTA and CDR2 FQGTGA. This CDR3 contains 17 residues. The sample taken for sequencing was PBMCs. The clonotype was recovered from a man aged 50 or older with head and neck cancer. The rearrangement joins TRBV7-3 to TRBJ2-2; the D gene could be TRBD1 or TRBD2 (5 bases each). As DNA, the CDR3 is TGTGCCAGCAGCTTATTCAAATCGGCAGGGAGTACCGGGGAGCTGTTTTTT. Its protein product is CASSLFKSAGSTGELFF.